Listed here are 19 T cell receptor beta chains from one sample, sequenced in a study of shared T cell receptors in the human thymus. Assay used: immunoSEQ multiplex PCR; TCRdb lists only in-frame clones, some missing. The sample consists of about 380,000 clones, more than 85% of them appearing once. The source material was thymocytes. These receptors all stem from a human donor.

The rearrangement links TRBV7-9 to TRBJ1-4; TRBD1 matches 7 bases. The germline gives CDR1 SEHNR, CDR2 FQNEAQ (reference sequence). J was trimmed by 7 bases and V by 5 bases; bases with no gene match: 10. The CDR3 has 15 residues. This CDR3 reads CASSTRQGGSEKLFF. In nucleotides, the CDR3 is TGTGCCAGCAGCACCCGACAGGGTGGGAGTGAAAAACTGTTTTTT.

J is TRBJ2-7 and V is TRBV9, with TRBD1 matching 9 bases. The ends lost 0 bases at V and 3 bases at J; junction bases unmatched: 4. Looked up from germline, CDR1 is SGDLS and CDR2 is YYNGEE. CDR3 length: 15 amino acids. The CDR3 region has the DNA TGTGCCAGCAGCGTAGAGGGGACAGGGCGCTACGAGCAGTACTTC. It encodes CASSVEGTGRYEQYF.

Only one count was recorded for this clone. The chain uses TRBV29-1 and TRBJ2-1, with 10 bases matching TRBD2. The CDR3 has 11 residues. Germline V gene sequence: CDR1 SQVTM, CDR2 ANQGSEA. DNA of the CDR3: TGCAACCTAGCGGGAGAGGGTGAGCAGTTCTTC. Protein sequence: CNLAGEGEQFF.

This chain uses TRBV7-9 with TRBJ1-2, with D perhaps matching TRBD1 (5 bases). Germline V gene sequence: CDR1 SEHNR, CDR2 FQNEAQ (reference sequence). V gave up 5 bases and J gave up 2 bases, with 12 bases separating them. The CDR3 totals 14 residues. The CDR3 DNA is TGTGCCAGCAGCGTAGGAGGGGAGAACTATGGCTACACCTTC. Amino acids: CASSVGGENYGYTF.

V gene TRBV6-1 combines with J gene TRBJ2-5; perhaps TRBD2 as D (6 bases). The CDR3 sequence is 17 residues long. V gave up 2 bases and J gave up 3 bases, with 19 bases separating them. Germline lookup yields CDR1 MNHNS and CDR2 SASEGT. The CDR3 protein is CASSENPMKASEETQYF. The CDR3 coding sequence is TGTGCCAGCAGTGAAAATCCGATGAAGGCTAGCGAAGAGACCCAGTACTTC.

The V call is TRBV5-5, the J call TRBJ1-4; unclear D gene. Germline V gene sequence: CDR1 SGHKS, CDR2 YYEKEE (reference sequence). This CDR3 region has 14 residues. V gave up 2 bases and J gave up 5 bases, with 10 bases separating them. The DNA of the CDR3 is TGTGCCAGCAGCTTCCGGATGGCCAATGAAAAACTGTTTTTT. It is translated as CASSFRMANEKLFF.

This sequence joins TRBV27 and TRBJ2-3; the D gene could be TRBD1 or TRBD2 (6 bases each). The CDR3 runs to 14 residues. V was clipped by 3 bases and J by 7 bases, with 14 bases between them. Germline V lookup: CDR1 MNHEY, CDR2 SMNVEV (reference sequence). The CDR3 reads CASSFGGGGNTQYF. The CDR3 DNA sequence: TGTGCCAGCAGTTTCGGAGGGGGAGGAAATACGCAGTATTTT.

J is TRBJ2-7 and V is TRBV7-9; maybe TRBD2 (6 bases). V lost 0 bases to trimming and J lost 2 bases, with 17 bases between them. The germline V gene encodes CDR1 SEHNR and CDR2 FQNEAQ (reference sequence). The CDR3 is made up of 17 amino acids. This chain's CDR3 is CASSLAGGLPRAYEQYF. CDR3 in DNA: TGTGCCAGCAGCTTAGCCGGGGGACTCCCAAGGGCCTACGAGCAGTACTTC.

The chain joins TRBV6-1 to TRBJ2-3; 8 bases align to TRBD2. The CDR3 length is 15 residues. Germline V CDR1 and CDR2: MNHNS, SASEGT. With V trimmed by 3 bases and J by 1 base, 3 bases remained unmatched. The DNA for the CDR3 is TGTGCCAGCAGTGAGCGGGGGGTTCGCACAGATACGCAGTATTTT. Translation: CASSERGVRTDTQYF.

The chain employs TRBV5-6 and TRBJ1-5; no clear D gene. Germline V CDR1 and CDR2: SGHDT, YYEEEE. V was trimmed by 0 bases and J by 2 bases, leaving 18 bases between them. There are 18 residues in the CDR3. CDR3 sequence: CASSLADLTGGRNQPQHF. CDR3 DNA sequence: TGTGCCAGCAGCTTGGCGGATTTGACCGGAGGACGCAATCAGCCCCAGCATTTT.

V gene TRBV28 combines with J gene TRBJ2-3, with D possibly TRBD1 on 7 matching bases. V lost 6 bases and J lost 2, with 21 bases in between. CDR3 length: 17 amino acids. Germline V lookup: CDR1 MDHEN, CDR2 SYDVKM. Written as DNA, the CDR3 is TGTGCCAGCAGCCACCCCTTCGGGGGACAGTCCACAGATACGCAGTATTTT. This sequence encodes CASSHPFGGQSTDTQYF.

V usage is TRBV27 and J usage is TRBJ2-3; D is possibly TRBD2 (6 bases). V lost 5 bases and J lost 9, with 12 bases in between. Germline V lookup: CDR1 MNHEY, CDR2 SMNVEV (reference sequence). CDR3 size: 12 residues. CDR3 DNA sequence: TGTGCCAGCAGTACGATTCGGGGGACGCAGTATTTT. Translation: CASSTIRGTQYF.

The chain employs TRBV4-1 and TRBJ2-3, with 9 positions matching TRBD2. The CDR3 runs to 15 residues. Unmatched junction bases numbered 2, after V lost 0 bases and J lost 4 bases. Germline lookup yields CDR1 MGHRA and CDR2 YSYEKL. The CDR3 sequence: CASSQDWTSADTQYF. The CDR3 DNA sequence: TGCGCCAGCAGCCAAGATTGGACTAGCGCAGATACGCAGTATTTT.

This rearrangement joins TRBV16 to TRBJ2-7; TRBD2 might be the D (7 bases). The length of the CDR3 is 16 residues. Germline V CDR1 and CDR2: KGHSY, FQNENV. The V gene lost 5 bases and the J gene lost 2 bases, with 19 bases spanning the gap. The CDR3 sequence: CASSWEGGGGTYEQYF. CDR3 in DNA: TGTGCCAGCAGCTGGGAGGGGGGCGGCGGTACCTACGAGCAGTACTTC.

This chain links TRBV4-2 with TRBJ2-7; no clear D. This CDR3 is 13 amino acids long. Germline assignment: CDR1 LGHNA and CDR2 YNFKEQ. Trimming shortened V by 3 bases and J by 3 bases, and 9 bases separated the two germline ends. The CDR3 is CASSHLGNYEQYF. CDR3 DNA sequence: TGTGCCAGCAGCCATCTAGGTAACTACGAGCAGTACTTC.

The chain carries TRBV2 and TRBJ2-1; D is unresolved. CDR1 and CDR2 from the germline V gene are SNHLY and FYNNEI. The CDR3 has 16 amino acids. Trimming stripped 6 bases from V and 0 bases from J, with 15 bases between. DNA of the CDR3: TGTGCCAGCAGCCTACCTCCTGGAGTCTCCTACAATGAGCAGTTCTTC. Amino acids: CASSLPPGVSYNEQFF.

The chain is built from TRBV27 and TRBJ2-4, with no clear D. CDR1 MNHEY and CDR2 SMNVEV come from the germline V gene (reference sequence). The CDR3 spans 15 residues. Trimming left V 5 bases short and J 0 bases short, with 11 bases between. In DNA, the CDR3 is TGTGCCAGCAGTCCATGCCCCTTAGCCAAAAACATTCAGTACTTC. Protein sequence: CASSPCPLAKNIQYF.

Comments on this clone: Other DNA sequences in the sample encode the same CDR3. J is TRBJ1-1 and V is TRBV5-4; no definite D call. V was trimmed by 1 base and J by 2 bases, leaving 0 bases between them. CDR3 length: 11 amino acids. CDR1 is SGHNT and CDR2 is YYREEE in the germline V gene (reference sequence). CDR3 nucleotides: TGTGCCAGCAGCTTGAACACTGAAGCTTTCTTT. Translated, it gives CASSLNTEAFF.

This clone occurred a few times. The chain carries TRBV28 and TRBJ1-5; D ambiguous. The CDR3 length is 13 residues. Germline loops: CDR1 MDHEN, CDR2 SYDVKM. V gave up 6 bases and J gave up 7 bases, with 13 bases separating them. CDR3 DNA: TGTGCCAGCAGGGTCCGGGGAGGCCAGCCCCAGCATTTT. Protein sequence: CASRVRGGQPQHF.